The rows below give T cell receptor beta chains drawn from one sample of a study of OX40 agonist ivuxolimab in advanced cancers. Profiled with immunoSEQ multiplex PCR; TCRdb holds only in-frame clones, not every one. The table records around 30,000 clones, 81% of them present only once. Sequencing was performed on CD4+ or CD8+ T cells sorted from blood, taken in a trial of the OX40 agonist ivuxolimab. Every receptor here comes from an adult with an advanced solid tumor such as melanoma, head and neck, liver or kidney cancer. The CDR3 runs from the conserved cysteine through the conserved F or W. The order of the fields is clone size, CDR3 length, D gene, V gene, J gene, CDR3 protein, CDR3 DNA. The D gene is left open where the match is weak. Clone size is not always given. Where it is, it says once, few, many or a class for expanded clones.

clone_size: -
cdr3_length: 13
d_call: TRBD2
v_call: TRBV2
j_call: TRBJ2-7
cdr3_aa: CATTSGGAYEQYF
cdr3_nt: TGTGCCACCACTAGCGGGGGGGCCTACGAGCAGTACTTC

clone_size: -
cdr3_length: 11
d_call: -
v_call: TRBV13
j_call: TRBJ1-2
cdr3_aa: CASSSFYGYTF
cdr3_nt: TGTGCCAGCAGCTCCTTCTATGGCTACACCTTC

clone_size: few
cdr3_length: 15
d_call: TRBD2
v_call: TRBV4-3
j_call: TRBJ2-7
cdr3_aa: CASSQLAGDSYEQYF
cdr3_nt: TGCGCCAGCAGCCAGCTGGCGGGGGACTCCTACGAGCAGTACTTC

clone_size: -
cdr3_length: 13
d_call: -
v_call: TRBV10-1
j_call: TRBJ2-1
cdr3_aa: CASSVAGHNEQFF
cdr3_nt: TGCGCCAGCAGTGTTGCAGGGCACAATGAGCAGTTCTTC

clone_size: -
cdr3_length: 15
d_call: -
v_call: TRBV9
j_call: TRBJ2-1
cdr3_aa: CASSPRAAERNEQFF
cdr3_nt: TGTGCCAGCAGCCCCCGGGCAGCGGAGCGCAATGAGCAGTTCTTC

clone_size: -
cdr3_length: 14
d_call: -
v_call: TRBV11-1
j_call: TRBJ2-1
cdr3_aa: CASSSTGTYNEQFF
cdr3_nt: TGTGCCAGCAGTTCCACAGGGACCTACAATGAGCAGTTCTTC

clone_size: -
cdr3_length: 13
d_call: -
v_call: TRBV27
j_call: TRBJ2-5
cdr3_aa: CASRKATQETQYF
cdr3_nt: TGTGCCAGCAGAAAAGCTACCCAAGAGACCCAGTACTTC

clone_size: -
cdr3_length: 13
d_call: -
v_call: TRBV7-2
j_call: TRBJ2-1
cdr3_aa: CASSRGHGNEQFF
cdr3_nt: TGTGCCAGCAGCCGCGGACATGGGAATGAGCAGTTCTTC

clone_size: -
cdr3_length: 15
d_call: -
v_call: TRBV19
j_call: TRBJ1-1
cdr3_aa: CASRTLGTAKTEAFF
cdr3_nt: TGTGCCAGTAGAACTTTAGGGACCGCCAAAACCGAAGCTTTCTTT

clone_size: -
cdr3_length: 15
d_call: -
v_call: TRBV19
j_call: TRBJ2-1
cdr3_aa: CASSSGGQAYNEQFF
cdr3_nt: TGTGCCAGTAGTTCAGGGGGGCAGGCCTACAATGAGCAGTTCTTC

clone_size: -
cdr3_length: 10
d_call: -
v_call: TRBV20-1
j_call: TRBJ2-7
cdr3_aa: CSARNLEQYF
cdr3_nt: TGCAGTGCACGAAATCTCGAGCAGTACTTC

clone_size: -
cdr3_length: 16
d_call: -
v_call: TRBV5-6
j_call: TRBJ2-3
cdr3_aa: CASSYTTGLTLLTQYF
cdr3_nt: TGTGCCAGCAGTTATACAACAGGGCTGACTCTACTTACGCAGTATTTT

clone_size: once
cdr3_length: 16
d_call: TRBD1
v_call: TRBV14
j_call: TRBJ2-3
cdr3_aa: CASSVLPRGLIGTQYF
cdr3_nt: TGTGCCAGCAGCGTCCTCCCCAGGGGGCTTATTGGTACGCAGTATTTT

clone_size: -
cdr3_length: 13
d_call: -
v_call: TRBV6-4
j_call: TRBJ1-1
cdr3_aa: CASSVAARAEAFF
cdr3_nt: TGTGCCAGCAGTGTGGCAGCGCGGGCTGAAGCTTTCTTT

clone_size: -
cdr3_length: 14
d_call: TRBD2
v_call: TRBV7-3
j_call: TRBJ2-3
cdr3_aa: CASSPNSGTDTQYF
cdr3_nt: TGTGCCAGCAGCCCCAATAGCGGGACAGATACGCAGTATTTT

clone_size: once
cdr3_length: 13
d_call: -
v_call: TRBV7-9
j_call: TRBJ1-4
cdr3_aa: CASSSGGRWKLFF
cdr3_nt: TGTGCCAGCTCATCCGGGGGGCGGTGGAAACTGTTTTTT

clone_size: -
cdr3_length: 13
d_call: -
v_call: TRBV6-6
j_call: TRBJ1-4
cdr3_aa: CASSPGTFEKLFF
cdr3_nt: TGTGCCAGCAGTCCTGGGACCTTTGAAAAACTGTTTTTT

clone_size: -
cdr3_length: 11
d_call: -
v_call: TRBV19
j_call: TRBJ1-2
cdr3_aa: CASSIGQLYTF
cdr3_nt: TGTGCCAGTAGTATAGGGCAGCTTTACACCTTC

clone_size: once
cdr3_length: 15
d_call: -
v_call: TRBV5-6
j_call: TRBJ1-2
cdr3_aa: CASSLMGTDGDGYTF
cdr3_nt: TGTGCCAGCAGCTTGATGGGGACGGATGGGGATGGCTACACCTTC

clone_size: many
cdr3_length: 16
d_call: TRBD2
v_call: TRBV4-1
j_call: TRBJ2-1
cdr3_aa: CASSQVMRGGTNEQFF
cdr3_nt: TGCGCCAGCAGCCAAGTCATGCGGGGGGGAACCAATGAGCAGTTCTTC

clone_size: once
cdr3_length: 15
d_call: TRBD2
v_call: TRBV5-1
j_call: TRBJ2-2
cdr3_aa: CASSLSGGDTGELFF
cdr3_nt: TGCGCCAGCAGCTTGTCCGGGGGGGACACCGGGGAGCTGTTTTTT

clone_size: -
cdr3_length: 18
d_call: TRBD2
v_call: TRBV14
j_call: TRBJ2-7
cdr3_aa: CASSQDVLSGRPCYEQYF
cdr3_nt: TGTGCCAGCAGCCAAGATGTTCTTAGCGGGAGACCATGCTACGAGCAGTACTTC

clone_size: -
cdr3_length: 13
d_call: -
v_call: TRBV6-1
j_call: TRBJ2-1
cdr3_aa: CASSSSFAREQFF
cdr3_nt: TGTGCCAGCAGTTCCTCCTTCGCACGGGAGCAGTTCTTC

clone_size: -
cdr3_length: 16
d_call: -
v_call: TRBV28
j_call: TRBJ1-6
cdr3_aa: CASSSLTVGWNSPLHF
cdr3_nt: TGTGCCAGCAGCTCTTTGACAGTTGGATGGAACTCACCCCTCCACTTT

clone_size: -
cdr3_length: 15
d_call: TRBD1
v_call: TRBV19
j_call: TRBJ2-7
cdr3_aa: CASSPTGGVTHEQYF
cdr3_nt: TGTGCCAGTAGTCCGACAGGGGGCGTTACGCACGAGCAGTACTTC

clone_size: -
cdr3_length: 11
d_call: -
v_call: TRBV10-2
j_call: TRBJ2-1
cdr3_aa: CASSEGREQFF
cdr3_nt: TGCGCCAGCAGTGAGGGGAGGGAGCAGTTCTTC

clone_size: few
cdr3_length: 11
d_call: -
v_call: TRBV19
j_call: TRBJ1-2
cdr3_aa: CASSLGEGYTF
cdr3_nt: TGTGCCAGTAGCCTGGGGGAGGGCTACACCTTC

clone_size: -
cdr3_length: 11
d_call: -
v_call: TRBV28
j_call: TRBJ1-2
cdr3_aa: CASSFQYGYTF
cdr3_nt: TGTGCCAGCAGTTTCCAATATGGCTACACCTTC

clone_size: -
cdr3_length: 13
d_call: -
v_call: TRBV29-1
j_call: TRBJ2-6
cdr3_aa: CSVVSDGANVLTF
cdr3_nt: TGCAGCGTTGTTAGTGATGGGGCCAACGTCCTGACTTTC

clone_size: -
cdr3_length: 14
d_call: -
v_call: TRBV21-1
j_call: TRBJ2-2
cdr3_aa: CASTRKGTAGELFF
cdr3_nt: TGTGCCAGCACCCGGAAGGGGACTGCCGGGGAGCTGTTTTTT

clone_size: -
cdr3_length: 15
d_call: TRBD2
v_call: TRBV9
j_call: TRBJ2-7
cdr3_aa: CASSPRTSGSGEQYF
cdr3_nt: TGTGCCAGCAGCCCCCGGACTAGCGGGAGTGGGGAGCAGTACTTC

clone_size: -
cdr3_length: 14
d_call: -
v_call: TRBV6-1
j_call: TRBJ2-7
cdr3_aa: CASKIYIGSYEQYF
cdr3_nt: TGTGCCAGCAAAATTTACATAGGCTCCTACGAGCAGTACTTC

clone_size: -
cdr3_length: 14
d_call: -
v_call: TRBV4-1
j_call: TRBJ1-5
cdr3_aa: CASSQGPTNQPQHF
cdr3_nt: TGCGCCAGCAGCCAGGGACCTACGAATCAGCCCCAGCATTTT

clone_size: -
cdr3_length: 15
d_call: TRBD2
v_call: TRBV9
j_call: TRBJ2-3
cdr3_aa: CASTTGGSSTDTQYF
cdr3_nt: TGTGCCAGCACCACTGGCGGGAGTAGCACAGATACGCAGTATTTT

clone_size: -
cdr3_length: 12
d_call: -
v_call: TRBV19
j_call: TRBJ1-2
cdr3_aa: CASSTTGISYTF
cdr3_nt: TGTGCCAGTAGTACTACAGGTATAAGCTACACCTTC